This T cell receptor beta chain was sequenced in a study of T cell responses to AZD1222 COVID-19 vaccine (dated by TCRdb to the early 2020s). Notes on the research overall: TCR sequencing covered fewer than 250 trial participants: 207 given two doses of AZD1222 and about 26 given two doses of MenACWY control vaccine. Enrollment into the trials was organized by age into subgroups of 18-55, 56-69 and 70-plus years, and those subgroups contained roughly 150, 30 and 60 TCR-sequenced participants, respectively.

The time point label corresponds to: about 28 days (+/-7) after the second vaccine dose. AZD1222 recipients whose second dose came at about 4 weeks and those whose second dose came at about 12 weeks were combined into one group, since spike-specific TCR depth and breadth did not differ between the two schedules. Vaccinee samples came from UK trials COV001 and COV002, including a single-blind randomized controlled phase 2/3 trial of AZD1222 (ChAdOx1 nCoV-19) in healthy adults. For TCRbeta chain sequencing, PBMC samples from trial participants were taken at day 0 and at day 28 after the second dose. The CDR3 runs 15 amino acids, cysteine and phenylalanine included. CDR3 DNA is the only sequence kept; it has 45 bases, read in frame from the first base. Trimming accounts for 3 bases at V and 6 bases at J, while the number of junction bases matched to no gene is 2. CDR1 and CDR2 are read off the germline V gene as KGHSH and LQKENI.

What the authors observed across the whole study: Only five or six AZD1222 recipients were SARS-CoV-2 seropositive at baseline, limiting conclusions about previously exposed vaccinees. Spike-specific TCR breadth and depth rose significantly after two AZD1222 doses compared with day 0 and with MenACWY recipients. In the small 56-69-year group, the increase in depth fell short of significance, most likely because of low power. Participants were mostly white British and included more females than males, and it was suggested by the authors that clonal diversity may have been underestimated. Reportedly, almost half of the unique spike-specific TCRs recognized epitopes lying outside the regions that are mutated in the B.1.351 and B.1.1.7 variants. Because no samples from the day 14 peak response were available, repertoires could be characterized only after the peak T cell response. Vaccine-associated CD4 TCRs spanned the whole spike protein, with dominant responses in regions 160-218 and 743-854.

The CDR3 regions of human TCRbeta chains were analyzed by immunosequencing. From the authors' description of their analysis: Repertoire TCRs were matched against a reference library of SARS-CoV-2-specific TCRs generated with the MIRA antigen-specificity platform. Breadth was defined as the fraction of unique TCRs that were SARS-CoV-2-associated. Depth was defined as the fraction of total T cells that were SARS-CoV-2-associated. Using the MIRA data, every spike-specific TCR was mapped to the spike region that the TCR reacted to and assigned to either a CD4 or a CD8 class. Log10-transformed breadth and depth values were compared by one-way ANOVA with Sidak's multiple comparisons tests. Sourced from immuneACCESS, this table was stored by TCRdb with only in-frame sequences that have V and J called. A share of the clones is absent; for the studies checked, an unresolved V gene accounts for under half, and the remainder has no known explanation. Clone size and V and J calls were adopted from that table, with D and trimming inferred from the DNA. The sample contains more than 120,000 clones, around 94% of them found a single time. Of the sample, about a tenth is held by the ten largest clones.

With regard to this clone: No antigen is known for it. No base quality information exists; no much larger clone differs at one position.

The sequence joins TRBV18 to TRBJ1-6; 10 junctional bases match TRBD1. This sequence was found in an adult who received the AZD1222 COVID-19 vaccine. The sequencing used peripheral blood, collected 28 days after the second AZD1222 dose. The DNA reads TGTGCCAGCTCACCTCGGACAGGGGGTAATTCACCCCTCCACTTT. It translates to CASSPRTGGNSPLHF.